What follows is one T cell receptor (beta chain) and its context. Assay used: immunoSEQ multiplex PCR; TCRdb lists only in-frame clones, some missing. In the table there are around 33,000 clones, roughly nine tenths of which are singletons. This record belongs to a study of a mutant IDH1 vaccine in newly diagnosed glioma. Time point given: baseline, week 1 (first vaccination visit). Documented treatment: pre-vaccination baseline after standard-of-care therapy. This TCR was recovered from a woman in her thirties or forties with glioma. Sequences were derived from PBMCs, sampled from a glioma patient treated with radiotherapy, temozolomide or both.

CDR3 sequence: CASRDRYYGYTF. The CDR3 nucleotides are TGTGCCAGCAGGGACAGGTACTATGGCTACACCTTC. The V call is TRBV6-1, the J call TRBJ1-2; 7 bases are a match to TRBD1. CDR3 length equals 12 residues. The J segment lost 3 bases and the V segment lost 6 bases, leaving 1 base of the junction unmatched. The germline gives CDR1 MNHNS, CDR2 SASEGT.